The 26 T cell receptor beta chains below all came from one sample that was sequenced in a study of blood T cell repertoires in COVID-19. Libraries were prepared by immunoSEQ multiplex PCR; TCRdb keeps only in-frame clonotypes and omits some of them. The data hold 320,000 or so clones, with about 88% observed a single time. The sequenced material came from PBMCs or T cells enriched from blood (not recorded which). The receptor set was obtained from a woman in her thirties who had recovered from COVID-19.

The J gene is TRBJ2-3, the V gene TRBV5-8; D is perhaps TRBD1 (6 bases). This CDR3 contains 16 residues. Germline V lookup: CDR1 SGHTS, CDR2 YDEGEE. Trimming cost V 0 bases and J 4 bases, with 15 bases left between them. CDR3 amino acids: CASSLAGQWKADTQYF. CDR3 bases: TGTGCCAGCAGCTTGGCCGGACAGTGGAAGGCAGATACGCAGTATTTT.

The table lists this clone with many counts. The V call is TRBV5-1, the J call TRBJ2-7; 9 nucleotides align to TRBD1. This CDR3 is 16 amino acids long. CDR1 and CDR2 from the germline V gene are SGHRS and YFSETQ. V lost 4 bases and J lost 1; bases outside the gene matches: 9. The CDR3 loop is CASSPLGTGPSYEQYF. For the CDR3, the DNA is TGCGCCAGCAGCCCCCTCGGGACAGGGCCTTCCTACGAGCAGTACTTC.

This sequence joins TRBV7-8 and TRBJ2-2, with TRBD2 identical over 9 bases. V dropped 5 bases and J dropped 1; count of bases not matched to a gene: 17. Germline V gives CDR1 SGHVS, CDR2 FQNEAQ. This CDR3 spans 20 amino acids. The CDR3 DNA reads TGTGCCAGCAGCCCTTGGACTAGCGCGGGGGGGATTAGGAACACCGGGGAGCTGTTTTTT. It encodes CASSPWTSAGGIRNTGELFF. Looking up the rest from reference TRBV7-8 and TRBJ2-2 gives the full variable domain: GAGVSQSPRYKVAKRGQDVALRCDPISGHVSLFWYQQALGQGPEFLTYFQNEAQLDKSGLPSDRFFAERPEGSVSTLKIQRTQQEDSAVYLCASSPWTSAGGIRNTGELFFGEGSRLTVL.

The CDR3 DNA sequence: TGTGCCAGCAGCCAAGGGGCGGGCGATACGCAGTATTTT. Its translation is CASSQGAGDTQYF. The chain uses TRBV3-1 (or the pseudogene TRBV3-2) and TRBJ2-3; TRBD2 is a possible D gene (5 bases). The CDR3 loop spans 13 amino acids. With 1 base removed from V and 6 bases from J, the gap between germline ends came to 8 bases. Germline loops: CDR1 LGHDT, CDR2 YNNKEL (reference sequence).

CDR3: CASSSSRGGYTF. The CDR3 nucleotides read TGTGCCAGCAGTTCGTCCCGAGGAGGCTACACCTTC. The chain couples TRBV6-5 to TRBJ1-2; no clear D. The CDR3 sequence is 12 residues long. Trimming left V 4 bases short and J 8 bases short, with 11 bases between. In germline, CDR1 is MNHEY, CDR2 SVGAGI.

This clone was recorded only once. The chain recombines TRBV28 with TRBJ2-7, with 7 bases lining up with TRBD1. This CDR3 contains 15 residues. Germline-derived CDR1 and CDR2 are MDHEN and SYDVKM. V lost 4 bases, J lost 6 bases, and 12 bases stayed unmatched. CDR3 region: CASSYRGQVDREQYF. DNA for the CDR3: TGTGCCAGCAGTTACAGGGGCCAGGTCGATCGCGAGCAGTACTTC. Based on the CDR3 plus reference TRBV28 and TRBJ2-7, the full variable domain is DVKVTQSSRYLVKRTGEKVFLECVQDMDHENMFWYRQDPGLGLRLIYFSYDVKMKEKGDIPEGYSVSREKKERFSLILESASTNQTSMYLCASSYRGQVDREQYFGPGTRLTVT.

This rearrangement joins TRBV19 to TRBJ1-1; D is uncertain. Germline loops: CDR1 LNHDA, CDR2 SQIVND (reference sequence). The CDR3 runs to 13 residues. V lost 3 bases, J lost 10 bases, and 15 bases lay in between. The CDR3 DNA reads TGTGCCAGTAGTATGGAGGTTGCACGAGGAGCTTTCTTT. It yields the protein CASSMEVARGAFF.

The V call is TRBV5-1, the J call TRBJ1-2, with D perhaps TRBD1 (5 bases). Germline V CDR1 and CDR2: SGHRS, YFSETQ. CDR3 size: 15 residues. Trimming cost V 0 bases and J 3 bases, with 12 bases left between them. The chain's CDR3 is CASSLGSGHDYGYTF. In nucleotides, the CDR3 is TGCGCCAGCAGCTTGGGTTCAGGGCACGACTATGGCTACACCTTC.

The chain has TRBV24-1 and TRBJ2-3; TRBD2 matches 13 bases. Germline CDR1 and CDR2: KGHDR and SFDVKD. The CDR3 spans 16 residues. J lost 1 base, V lost 9 bases, and 6 bases had no gene match. This CDR3 is CATRPGLAGGTDTQYF. CDR3 in DNA: TGTGCCACCCGCCCCGGACTAGCGGGGGGCACAGATACGCAGTATTTT.

This chain connects TRBV9 to TRBJ1-6, with a possible D match to TRBD1 (5 bases). CDR3 length: 16 amino acids. Trimming shortened V by 3 bases and J by 6 bases, and 16 bases separated the two germline ends. Germline CDR1 is SGDLS and CDR2 is YYNGEE. CDR3 DNA sequence: TGTGCCAGCAGCGCCTTGACAGATGCCTCTAATTCACCCCTCCACTTT. Its protein product is CASSALTDASNSPLHF.

As DNA, the CDR3 is TGTGCCAGCAGCTTGAGAGGAGCCCTCAGGGATGGCTACACCTTC. Encoded protein: CASSLRGALRDGYTF. The chain links TRBV5-4 to TRBJ1-2; TRBD1 might be the D (5 bases). Germline CDR1 is SGHNT and CDR2 is YYREEE (reference sequence). The CDR3 length is 15 residues. The V end lost 1 base, the J end lost 6 bases, and 16 bases lay between the germline ends.

The chain joins TRBV6-2 or TRBV6-3 to TRBJ1-2, with D possibly TRBD1 on 5 matching bases. Germline assignment: CDR1 MNHEY and CDR2 SVGEGT. The CDR3 is made up of 14 amino acids. V gave up 5 bases and J gave up 4 bases, with 14 bases separating them. The CDR3 is CASSTQEELYGYTF. CDR3 DNA sequence: TGTGCCAGCAGTACACAGGAAGAACTCTATGGCTACACCTTC.

The chain employs TRBV10-1 and TRBJ1-1; 7 bases match TRBD1. Germline V gene lookup returns CDR1 WNHNN and CDR2 SYGVQD (reference sequence). Trimming at V came to 0 bases and at J to 1 base, leaving 2 bases not matched to a gene. CDR3 length: 15 residues. CDR3 sequence: CASSESRTGNTEAFF. The DNA for the CDR3 is TGCGCCAGCAGTGAGTCGAGGACAGGGAACACTGAAGCTTTCTTT.

This rearrangement joins TRBV4-3 to TRBJ2-7; 7 positions match TRBD1. V shed 3 bases, J shed 5 bases, and the junction held 4 bases outside the gene matches. In germline, CDR1 is LGHNA, CDR2 YSLEER. CDR3 length equals 13 residues. The CDR3 DNA reads TGCGCCAGCAGCCAGCGACAGGGCCACGAGCAGTACTTC. Protein sequence: CASSQRQGHEQYF.

The chain employs TRBV5-6 and TRBJ1-1; no definite D call. The CDR3 totals 16 residues. Between the trimmed V and J ends, which lost 0 bases and 4 bases, there was a span of 16 bases. Germline CDR1 and CDR2: SGHDT and YYEEEE. Here the CDR3 reads CASSLGWGGSGTEAFF. CDR3 nucleotides: TGTGCCAGCAGCTTGGGGTGGGGAGGTTCGGGCACTGAAGCTTTCTTT.

The chain uses TRBV19 and TRBJ1-1; 7 positions match TRBD1. Germline V gene sequence: CDR1 LNHDA, CDR2 SQIVND (reference sequence). This CDR3 contains 14 residues. J was trimmed by 2 bases and V by 5 bases; bases with no gene match: 5. The DNA of the CDR3 is TGTGCCAGTAGTGGGGACAGTCAAAACACTGAAGCTTTCTTT. It encodes CASSGDSQNTEAFF.

The CDR3 coding sequence is TGTGCCAGCAGCCAAGAATGGAGGGGGAACACTGAAGCTTTCTTT. It yields the protein CASSQEWRGNTEAFF. The chain employs TRBV4-2 and TRBJ1-1, with D possibly TRBD1 on 5 matching bases. CDR3 length: 15 amino acids. Germline V lookup: CDR1 LGHNA, CDR2 YNFKEQ. Trimming pared 0 bases from V and 1 base from J, leaving 9 bases between.

A single count supports this clone. The chain carries TRBV30 and TRBJ1-5; D possibly corresponds to TRBD1 (5 bases). Trimming shortened V by 2 bases and J by 3 bases, and 11 bases separated the two germline ends. Germline CDR1 and CDR2: GTSNPN and SVGIG (reference sequence). CDR3 length: 14 amino acids. CDR3 sequence: CAWSLGHYNQPQHF. In DNA, the CDR3 is TGTGCCTGGAGTTTAGGACACTACAATCAGCCCCAGCATTTT.

CDR3 DNA sequence: TGCGCCAGCAGCCTATCCGGGACAGCATTACGTGATGAAAAACTGTTTTTT. This translates into CASSLSGTALRDEKLFF. The rearrangement links TRBV5-1 to TRBJ1-4; the match to TRBD1 covers 7 bases. Germline V CDR1 and CDR2: SGHRS, YFSETQ. The CDR3 totals 17 residues. Trimming took 4 bases from V and 6 from J; bases not matched to a gene: 15.

The chain links TRBV7-2 to TRBJ1-1, with TRBD1 matching 9 bases. The V gene's germline CDR1 is SGHTA and CDR2 FQGNSA. The CDR3 sequence is 14 residues long. V gave up 5 bases and J gave up 4 bases; unmatched junction bases: 5. The CDR3 loop reads CASSTLTGGTEAFF. Written as DNA, the CDR3 is TGTGCCAGCAGCACCTTGACAGGGGGCACTGAAGCTTTCTTT.

This chain uses TRBV28 with TRBJ2-7; D unclear. Trimming took 2 bases from V and 3 from J, leaving 8 bases between them. From germline, CDR1 is MDHEN and CDR2 SYDVKM. The CDR3 spans 13 residues. The CDR3 protein is CASSLLPGYEQYF. In DNA form, the CDR3 reads TGTGCCAGCAGTTTACTCCCGGGCTACGAGCAGTACTTC.

The J gene is TRBJ2-7, the V gene TRBV7-6, with 9 positions matching TRBD1. V was clipped by 3 bases and J by 6 bases; unmatched bases: 18. CDR1 is SGHVS and CDR2 is FNYEAQ in the germline V gene. The CDR3 runs 18 residues. CDR3 region: CASSFRGVGQGLLGEQYF. Here the CDR3 DNA reads TGTGCCAGCAGCTTTCGCGGCGTTGGACAGGGGCTCCTCGGCGAGCAGTACTTC. The full variable domain, its missing parts supplied by reference TRBV7-6 and TRBJ2-7, is GAGVSQSPRYKVTKRGQDVALRCDPISGHVSLYWYRQALGQGPEFLTYFNYEAQQDKSGLPNDRFSAERPEGSISTLTIQRTEQRDSAMYRCASSFRGVGQGLLGEQYFGPGTRLTVT.

V is TRBV12-1 and J is TRBJ2-7; the tabulated D call, TRBD1, remains unverified against the DNA. TRBV12-1 is designated a pseudogene. The CDR3 covers 17 residues. DNA for the CDR3: TGTGCCAGCAGCTCGGACTATGGGACAGGGGACCCCCACGAGCAGTACTTC. Translation: CASSSDYGTGDPHEQYF.

V is TRBV19 and J is TRBJ1-2; D remains unclear. The germline V gene encodes CDR1 LNHDA and CDR2 SQIVND (reference sequence). Between the trimmed V and J ends, which lost 4 bases and 4 bases, there was a span of 19 bases. The CDR3 extends over 16 amino acids. CDR3 sequence (DNA): TGTGCCAGTAGTACCCCGGGCAGGAGCCGGGGCTATGGCTACACCTTC. Amino acid sequence: CASSTPGRSRGYGYTF.

This chain links TRBV18 with TRBJ1-3; D not resolved. Germline CDR1 reads KGHSH; CDR2 reads LQKENI. The CDR3 runs 16 residues. Trimming shortened V by 1 base and J by 0 bases, and 10 bases separated the two germline ends. The CDR3 DNA is TGTGCCAGCTCACCACAGAGGGCCGTCTCTGGAAACACCATATATTTT. Protein sequence: CASSPQRAVSGNTIYF.

The chain links TRBV21-1 to TRBJ2-3; the table calls TRBD1, which could not be checked here. TRBV21-1 is a pseudogene locus. The CDR3 sequence is 17 residues long. Written as DNA, the CDR3 is TGTGCCAGCAAAACCTCAGCGGGACAGGGGGCATCTGATACGCAGTATTTT. Translation gives CASKTSAGQGASDTQYF.